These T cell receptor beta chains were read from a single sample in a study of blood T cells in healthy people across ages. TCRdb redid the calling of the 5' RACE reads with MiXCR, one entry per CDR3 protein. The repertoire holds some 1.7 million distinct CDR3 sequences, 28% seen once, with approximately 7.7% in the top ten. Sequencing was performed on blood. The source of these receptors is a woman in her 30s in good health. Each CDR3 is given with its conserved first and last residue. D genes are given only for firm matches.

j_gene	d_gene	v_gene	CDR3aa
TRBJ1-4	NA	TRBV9	CASSSQPGLTNEKLFF
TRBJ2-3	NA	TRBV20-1	CSALWREASTDTQYF
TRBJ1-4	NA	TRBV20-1	CSAGPQLNEKLFF
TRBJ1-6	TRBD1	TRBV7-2	CASSLDGQVASPLHF
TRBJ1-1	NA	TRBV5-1	CASSLALTDTEAFF
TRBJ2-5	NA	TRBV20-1	CSARDPSQETRYF
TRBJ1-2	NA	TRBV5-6	CASSFKGLNTF
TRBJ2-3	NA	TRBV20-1	CSARRGAPRDTQYF
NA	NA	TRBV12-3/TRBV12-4	CASSCVGASDEQYF
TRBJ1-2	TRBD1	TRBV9	CASSQGGSYTF
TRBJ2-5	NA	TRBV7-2	CASSSTPLRRQETQYF
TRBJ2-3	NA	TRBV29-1	CSGLVDTQYF
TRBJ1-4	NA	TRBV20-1	CSAVQAVNEKLFF
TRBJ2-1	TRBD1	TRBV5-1	CASSLEGQGYEQFF
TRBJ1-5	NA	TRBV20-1	CSAPDGTGTQHF
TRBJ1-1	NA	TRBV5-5	CASSLEGAPGVNTEAFF
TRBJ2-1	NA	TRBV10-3	CAISESLGRSLNEQFF
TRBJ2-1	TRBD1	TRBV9	CVSSPVRGLNERFF
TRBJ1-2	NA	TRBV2	CASSEGTVYYGYTF
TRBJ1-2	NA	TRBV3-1	CASSQRGRSNYGYTF
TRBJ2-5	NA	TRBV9	CASSVGVEETQYF
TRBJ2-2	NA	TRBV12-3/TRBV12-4	CASSFSENTGELFF
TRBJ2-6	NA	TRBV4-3	CASSQGEDSGANVLTF
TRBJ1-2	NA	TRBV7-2	CASSPARTASYDYTF
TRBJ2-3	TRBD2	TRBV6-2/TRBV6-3	CASSLSGGWSDTQYF
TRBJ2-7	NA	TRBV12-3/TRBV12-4	CASSAGTRDIYYEQYF
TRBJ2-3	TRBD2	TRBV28	CASTMSGGGPDTQYF
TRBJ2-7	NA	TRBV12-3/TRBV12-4	CASSPVGGVYEQYF
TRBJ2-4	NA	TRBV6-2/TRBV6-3	CASSPRQTLAKNIQYF
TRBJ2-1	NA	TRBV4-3	CVSSQDAAGASYNEQFF
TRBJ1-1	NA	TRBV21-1	CASSAQVGGKNTEAFF
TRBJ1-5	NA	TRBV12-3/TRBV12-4	CASSVRERDQPQHF
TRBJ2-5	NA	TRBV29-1	CSATGYQETQYF
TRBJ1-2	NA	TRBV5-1	CASSLVAGANYGYTF
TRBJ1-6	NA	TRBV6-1	CASANRWRSPLHF
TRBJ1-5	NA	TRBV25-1	CARGRDERLSNQPQHF
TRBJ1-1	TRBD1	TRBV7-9	CASSSLDRVKAEAFF
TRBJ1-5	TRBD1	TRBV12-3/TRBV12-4	CASSALLQGTGNQPQHF
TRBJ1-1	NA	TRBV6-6	CASAAGTRAFF
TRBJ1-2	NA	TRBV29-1	CSVEGGVGGYTF
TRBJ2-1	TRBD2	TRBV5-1	CASSLKRGPYNEQFF
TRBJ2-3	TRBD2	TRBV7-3	CASSPTAGAFTDTQYF
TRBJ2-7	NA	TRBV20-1	CSARGADTYEQYF
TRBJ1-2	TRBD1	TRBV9	CASSPQVGRGGAGYGYTF
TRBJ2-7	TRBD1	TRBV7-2	CASSLVSQGAYEQYF
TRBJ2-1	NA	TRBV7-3	CASSPSGIGAYNEQFF
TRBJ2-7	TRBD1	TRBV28	CASSLIGTVDSYEQYF
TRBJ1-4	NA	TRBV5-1	CASAPGGSNEKLFF
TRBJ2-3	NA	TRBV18	CASSPSGDLTDTQYF
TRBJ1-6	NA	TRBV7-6	CASSAQDSSSPLHF
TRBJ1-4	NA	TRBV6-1	CASSDCSTNEKLFF
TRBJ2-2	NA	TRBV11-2	CASSYMVGAAGELFF
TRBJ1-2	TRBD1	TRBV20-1	CSALRTGGYGYTF
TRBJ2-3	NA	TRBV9	CASSDQSASTDTQYF
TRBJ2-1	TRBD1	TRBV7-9	CASSNRDRGDYTYNEQFF
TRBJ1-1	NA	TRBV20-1	CSASRSGGTEAFF
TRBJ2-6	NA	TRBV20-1	CSAPGANVLTF